This is a list of T cell receptor beta chains from one sample in a study of blood T cells in healthy people across ages. TCRdb analysed the 5' RACE reads with MiXCR anew, one entry per CDR3 protein. The sample lists hundreds of thousands of distinct CDR3 sequences, roughly 30% occurring once. Material for sequencing was blood. These TCRs come from an elderly woman in good health. Both conserved end residues are part of each CDR3. The order of the fields is J gene, D gene, V gene, clone size, CDR3 DNA, CDR3 protein. The D gene is left open where the match is weak. Not every row has a clone size; where given, it reads once, few, many or a size class.

J gene: TRBJ1-1; D gene: -; V gene: TRBV6-5; clone size: -; CDR3 DNA: TGTGCCAGCAGCCGACTCGACGGTGAAGCTTTCTTT; CDR3 protein: CASSRLDGEAFF
J gene: TRBJ2-7; D gene: -; V gene: TRBV28; clone size: -; CDR3 DNA: TGTGCCAGCAGTTTAGTTCCAGGGGTCTCCTACGAGCAGTACTTC; CDR3 protein: CASSLVPGVSYEQYF
J gene: TRBJ2-5; D gene: TRBD2; V gene: TRBV12-3/TRBV12-4; clone size: -; CDR3 DNA: TGTGCCAGCAGTTCCGAGACTAGCGGGGTAGAGACCCAGTACTTC; CDR3 protein: CASSSETSGVETQYF
J gene: TRBJ2-4; D gene: -; V gene: TRBV29-1; clone size: -; CDR3 DNA: TGCAGCGTTGGGGGCGCTCCTCTGGGGGAGCAGTACTTC; CDR3 protein: CSVGGAPLGEQYF
J gene: TRBJ2-3; D gene: -; V gene: TRBV11-3; clone size: -; CDR3 DNA: TGTGCCAGTGGGAGGGGGCGGACAGATATGCAGTATTTT; CDR3 protein: CASGRGRTDMQYF
J gene: TRBJ1-1; D gene: -; V gene: TRBV9; clone size: -; CDR3 DNA: TGTGCCAGCAGCGTAGAAATAGCCATGAACACTGAAGCTTTCTTT; CDR3 protein: CASSVEIAMNTEAFF
J gene: TRBJ2-5; D gene: TRBD2; V gene: TRBV7-2; clone size: -; CDR3 DNA: TGTGCCAGCAGCCCTCCGGGACTAGGGACCCAGTACTTC; CDR3 protein: CASSPPGLGTQYF
J gene: TRBJ1-1; D gene: -; V gene: TRBV27; clone size: few; CDR3 DNA: TGTGCCAGCAGTTTATCTTCCAGTCCCCCCGAGCGGCAAGCTTTCTTT; CDR3 protein: CASSLSSSPPERQAFF
J gene: TRBJ2-7; D gene: -; V gene: TRBV3-1; clone size: -; CDR3 DNA: TGTGCCAGCAGCCCTTTTAGCTCCTACGAGCAGTACTTC; CDR3 protein: CASSPFSSYEQYF
J gene: TRBJ1-5; D gene: -; V gene: TRBV6-5; clone size: few; CDR3 DNA: TGTGCCAGCAGTCGAGGACCATGGGAGAGTCAGCCCCAGCATTTT; CDR3 protein: CASSRGPWESQPQHF
J gene: TRBJ1-1; D gene: -; V gene: TRBV13; clone size: -; CDR3 DNA: TGTGCCAGCAGCTTCCCCCGGGGTGGCACTGAAGCTTTCTTT; CDR3 protein: CASSFPRGGTEAFF
J gene: TRBJ2-3; D gene: -; V gene: TRBV12-3/TRBV12-4; clone size: -; CDR3 DNA: TGTGCCAGCGCTGCGGAGCGCACAGATACGCAGTATTTT; CDR3 protein: CASAAERTDTQYF
J gene: TRBJ1-2; D gene: -; V gene: TRBV20-1; clone size: -; CDR3 DNA: TGCAGCGCTAGTGCCGGACGGAAGAACTATGGCTACACCTTC; CDR3 protein: CSASAGRKNYGYTF
J gene: TRBJ2-5; D gene: -; V gene: TRBV30; clone size: many; CDR3 DNA: TGTGCCTGGAGAGGCATAGAGACCCAGTACTTC; CDR3 protein: CAWRGIETQYF
J gene: TRBJ2-1; D gene: -; V gene: TRBV20-1; clone size: -; CDR3 DNA: TGCAGTGCTAGACGTCAGGGGATAGTCAATGAGCAGTTCTTC; CDR3 protein: CSARRQGIVNEQFF
J gene: TRBJ1-3; D gene: TRBD1; V gene: TRBV10-3; clone size: -; CDR3 DNA: TGTGCCATCAGTGAGGGACAGGCAATTGGAAACACCATATATTTT; CDR3 protein: CAISEGQAIGNTIYF